This is a list of T cell receptor beta chains from one sample in a study of blood T cells in healthy people across ages. TCRdb independently ran MiXCR on the 5' RACE reads; one entry per CDR3 protein. The table lists about 1.8 million distinct CDR3 sequences, about 49% of them singletons. Input material: blood. The receptors were sampled from a woman aged 40 to 55 in good health. The CDR3 runs from the conserved cysteine through the conserved F or W. A D gene is named only where the DNA matches it firmly. Only part of the rows carry a size: once, few, many, or a class if the clone is expanded.

CDR3aa	CDR3nt	abundance	v_gene	d_gene	j_gene
CASISGLYEQYF	TGTGCCAGCATATCAGGGTTGTACGAGCAGTACTTC	few	TRBV6-2/TRBV6-3	NA	TRBJ2-7
CASSLAGTLRGQETQYF	TGTGCCAGCAGTTTAGCCGGGACACTGAGGGGACAAGAGACCCAGTACTTC	few	TRBV12-3/TRBV12-4	NA	TRBJ2-5
CATSAREDQYF	TGTGCCACCAGCGCCCGTGAGGACCAGTACTTC	NA	TRBV15	NA	TRBJ2-7
CASSQTGGGIYYGYTF	TGTGCCAGCAGCCAGACGGGGGGCGGTATTTACTATGGCTACACCTTC	NA	TRBV14	NA	TRBJ1-2
CASSLASLAGGPKNEQFF	TGTGCCAGCAGCTTAGCTAGCCTAGCGGGGGGGCCTAAGAATGAGCAGTTCTTC	NA	TRBV7-2	TRBD2	TRBJ2-1
CATEQGSYEQYF	TGTGCCACTGAACAGGGATCCTACGAGCAGTACTTC	NA	TRBV19	NA	TRBJ2-7
CSARGSADTQYF	TGCAGTGCTAGGGGCTCTGCAGATACGCAGTATTTT	few	TRBV20-1	NA	TRBJ2-3
CASRPDLGNEKLFF	TGTGCCAGCAGGCCCGACTTGGGAAATGAAAAACTGTTTTTT	few	TRBV6-6	NA	TRBJ1-4
CSAIRQRIGQGQYF	TGCAGTGCTATTAGGCAGAGGATTGGTCAGGGGCAGTACTTC	NA	TRBV20-1	NA	TRBJ2-5
CASSVGQVGYEQYF	TGTGCCAGCAGTGTTGGTCAGGTCGGGTACGAGCAGTACTTC	NA	TRBV12-3/TRBV12-4	NA	TRBJ2-7
CSVHGTSGGSPYEQYF	TGCAGCGTGCACGGGACTAGCGGGGGAAGCCCCTACGAGCAGTACTTC	NA	TRBV29-1	TRBD2	TRBJ2-7
CASSHGAGYNEQFF	TGTGCCAGCAGCCATGGGGCTGGGTACAATGAGCAGTTCTTC	NA	TRBV14	NA	TRBJ2-1
CATSKRQAMNSPLHF	TGTGCCACCAGCAAAAGACAGGCAATGAATTCACCCCTCCACTTT	NA	TRBV15	NA	TRBJ1-6
CASNIAQGTNYGYTF	TGTGCCAGCAACATCGCACAGGGAACTAACTATGGCTACACCTTC	few	TRBV6-5	NA	TRBJ1-2
CASSLYLQGGTGELFF	TGTGCCAGCAGTTTATATTTGCAGGGGGGCACCGGGGAGCTGTTTTTT	NA	TRBV27	NA	TRBJ2-2
CSARRTANYEQYF	TGCAGTGCTAGGCGGACAGCCAACTACGAGCAGTACTTC	NA	TRBV20-1	NA	TRBJ2-7
CASSSSMAGGPHNEQFF	TGTGCCAGCAGCTCCTCCATGGCCGGGGGGCCTCACAATGAGCAGTTCTTC	NA	TRBV6-2/TRBV6-3	NA	TRBJ2-1
CASKNTGELFF	TGTGCCAGCAAGAACACCGGGGAGCTGTTTTTT	NA	TRBV6-1	NA	TRBJ2-2
CSARRPGPVMDEQYF	TGCAGTGCTCGCCGGCCCGGGCCGGTAATGGACGAGCAGTACTTC	few	TRBV20-1	NA	TRBJ2-7
CASRGAGVNNEQFF	TGTGCCAGCAGGGGGGCCGGGGTTAACAATGAGCAGTTCTTC	NA	TRBV27	NA	TRBJ2-1
CASSFSLAGGSDEQFF	TGTGCCAGCAGTTTTTCCCTAGCGGGGGGTAGCGATGAGCAGTTCTTC	NA	TRBV28	TRBD2	TRBJ2-1
CASSCCGGRGTDTQYF	TGTGCCAGCAGTTGTTGCGGTGGCAGGGGCACAGATACGCAGTATTTT	NA	TRBV6-6	NA	TRBJ2-3
CASSLSGSEYNEQYF	TGTGCCAGCAGTTTGTCAGGGTCGGAGTACAATGAGCAGTACTTC	NA	TRBV12-3/TRBV12-4	NA	TRBJ2-7
CASSYPQGAETGELFF	TGTGCCAGCAGTTACCCACAGGGGGCGGAGACCGGGGAGCTGTTTTTT	NA	TRBV6-6	TRBD1	TRBJ2-2
CASRPQHYEQYF	TGTGCCAGCAGACCTCAACACTACGAGCAGTACTTC	NA	TRBV28	NA	TRBJ2-7
CASTQGQGRWNIQYF	TGTGCCAGTACCCAGGGACAGGGTAGATGGAACATTCAGTACTTC	once	TRBV19	TRBD1	TRBJ2-4
CASSQESYYEQYF	TGCGCCAGCAGCCAAGAGAGCTACTACGAGCAGTACTTC	few	TRBV4-1	NA	TRBJ2-7
CSARVPGGNEKLFF	TGCAGTGCTAGAGTTCCGGGGGGTAATGAAAAACTGTTTTTT	NA	TRBV20-1	NA	TRBJ1-4
CASSQDHGLANEQYF	TGCGCCAGCAGCCAAGATCACGGACTAGCGAACGAGCAGTACTTC	NA	TRBV4-1	TRBD2	TRBJ2-7
CANRRVNEAFF	TGTGCCAATCGTCGGGTAAATGAAGCTTTCTTT	NA	TRBV6-6	NA	TRBJ1-1
CASSARRGVGQPQHF	TGTGCCAGCAGCGCGCGGAGGGGAGTCGGCCAGCCCCAGCATTTT	NA	TRBV7-2	NA	TRBJ1-5
CASSRTGGEADTQYF	TGTGCCAGCAGCCGAACAGGGGGCGAGGCAGATACGCAGTATTTT	few	TRBV4-2	TRBD1	TRBJ2-3
CASRSGTGNNEQFF	TGTGCCAGCAGATCGGGGACAGGGAACAATGAGCAGTTCTTC	few	TRBV12-3/TRBV12-4	TRBD1	TRBJ2-1
CASSLTGTGGHEQYF	TGTGCCAGCAGTTTAACCGGGACAGGGGGTCACGAGCAGTACTTC	NA	TRBV28	TRBD1	TRBJ2-7
CASSQAGTVGNEKLFF	TGCGCCAGCAGCCAGGCAGGGACAGTTGGTAATGAAAAACTGTTTTTT	NA	TRBV4-3	TRBD1	TRBJ1-4
CASSAAGGVTYGYTF	TGCGCCAGCAGCGCTGCAGGGGGCGTCACGTATGGCTACACCTTC	NA	TRBV5-1	TRBD1	TRBJ1-2
CASSGRLVGTQYF	TGTGCCAGCAGTGGAAGACTAGTGGGGACCCAGTACTTC	few	TRBV6-2/TRBV6-3	NA	TRBJ2-5
CARNEWPPPYGYTF	TGTGCCAGAAACGAGTGGCCTCCGCCTTATGGCTACACCTTC	NA	TRBV6-2/TRBV6-3	NA	TRBJ1-2
CASSPEVGTGTEKLFF	TGCGCCAGCAGCCCAGAGGTCGGGACAGGAACTGAAAAACTGTTTTTT	NA	TRBV4-3	TRBD1	TRBJ1-4
CAQGSNSPPHF	TGCGCACAGGGGTCTAATTCACCCCCCCACTTT	once	TRBV20-1	TRBD1	TRBJ1-6
CASSFYGQGRETQYF	TGTGCCAGCAGTTTTTACGGACAGGGACGAGAGACCCAGTACTTC	NA	TRBV27	TRBD1	TRBJ2-5
CASSLSATGGAYNEQFF	TGTGCCAGCAGTTTGAGCGCGACAGGGGGCGCGTACAATGAGCAGTTCTTC	few	TRBV12-3/TRBV12-4	TRBD1	TRBJ2-1
CASSEWGDRLDYEQYF	TGTGCCAGCAGTGAATGGGGGGACCGCCTTGACTACGAGCAGTACTTC	NA	TRBV6-1	NA	TRBJ2-7
CSASPRQGLVRGYTF	TGCAGTGCTAGCCCCAGACAGGGCCTGGTTAGAGGCTACACCTTC	NA	TRBV20-1	TRBD1	TRBJ1-2
CASSQPRRASQQTQYF	TGCGCCAGCAGCCAACCGAGGAGGGCCTCTCAACAGACCCAGTACTTC	NA	TRBV4-1	NA	TRBJ2-5